These T cell receptor beta chains were read from a single sample in a study of patients and donors after allogeneic stem cell transplantation. In TCRdb, the RT-PCR reads were re-called with MiXCR into one record per CDR3 protein. This table has about 70,000 distinct CDR3 sequences, more than 20% appearing once. The sample was blood, either unsorted or a sorted T cell fraction (not recorded which). These receptors came from a human donor who was either an allogeneic HSCT recipient or a stem cell or donor lymphocyte infusion donor (not recorded which). It is not recorded whose cells these are; they may come from a transplant donor. CDR3s include the opening cysteine and the closing phenylalanine or tryptophan. D genes are given only for firm matches. Where a row states a size, it is once, few, many or the class of an expanded clone; other rows omit it.

j_call | d_call | v_call | clone_size | cdr3_nt | cdr3_aa
TRBJ2-1 | . | TRBV5-1 | few | TGCGCCAGCAGCTTGGACCCGGGGACACGGGAGCAGTTCTTC | CASSLDPGTREQFF
TRBJ2-5 | . | TRBV3-1 | once | TGTGCCAGCAGCCATGAGGTGACCCAGTACTTC | CASSHEVTQYF
TRBJ1-1 | TRBD1 | TRBV7-2 | . | TGTGCCAGCAGCTTAGCCGGGACAGGGCTCACTGAAGCTTTCTTT | CASSLAGTGLTEAFF
TRBJ1-5 | . | TRBV7-6 | few | TGTGCCAGCAGCCGACCGGGCGTCAATCAGCCCCAGCATTTT | CASSRPGVNQPQHF
TRBJ1-1 | TRBD1 | TRBV25-1 | many | TGTGCCACTCAACCGCAGGGGGGGAGCACTGAAGCTTTCTTT | CATQPQGGSTEAFF
TRBJ1-3 | . | TRBV20-1 | few | TGCAGTGCTACGAACGGAAACTCTGGAAACACCATATATTTT | CSATNGNSGNTIYF
TRBJ2-1 | TRBD2 | TRBV11-2 | . | TGTGCCAGCAGGCCGGGACTAGCGGGAGGATACAATGAGCAGTTCTTC | CASRPGLAGGYNEQFF
TRBJ2-7 | . | TRBV5-1 | few | TGCGCCAGCAGCTTATCTCAGGGGACCGAGCAGTACTTC | CASSLSQGTEQYF
TRBJ2-7 | TRBD1 | TRBV12-3/TRBV12-4 | . | TGTGCCAGCAGACCACGACAGGGCTACGAGCAGTACTTC | CASRPRQGYEQYF
TRBJ1-3 | . | TRBV4-2 | . | TGTGCCAGCAGCCATCACAACAGGGTCTCTGGAAACACCATATATTTT | CASSHHNRVSGNTIYF
TRBJ2-3 | . | TRBV24-1 | few | TGTGCCACCAGTGATGACAGGGAGGCCACAGATACGCAGTATTTT | CATSDDREATDTQYF
TRBJ2-7 | TRBD1 | TRBV4-2 | . | TGTGCCAGCAGCCAAGATCGGACAGGTCACGAGCAGTACTTC | CASSQDRTGHEQYF